These 17 T cell receptor beta chains originate from one sample sequenced in a study of Tregs in tolerant kidney transplant recipients (dated 2019 in TCRdb). Library generation was performed with the immunoSEQ multiplex PCR assay. Sourced from immuneACCESS, this table was stored by TCRdb with only in-frame sequences that have V and J called. A share of the clones is absent; for the studies checked, an unresolved V gene accounts for under half, and the remainder has no known explanation. The sample table records roughly 50,000 clones. The top ten hold about 0.76% of the sample. The time point label, read with the paper, signifies: blood sample drawn before combined kidney and bone marrow transplant. Specimen: CD4+ T cells from blood, collected before the transplant. These receptors all stem from a human donor who received a combined kidney and bone marrow transplant.

Concerning this clone: The read is 3 residues too short to cover the CDR3 end, so that end is filled in from the germline J gene. The rearrangement joins TRBV19 to TRBJ2-3; D is undetermined. The CDR3 totals 16 residues. V was pared by 6 bases and J by 3 bases, with 19 bases between. CDR1 and CDR2 (germline): LNHDA, SQIVND (reference sequence). Here the CDR3 reads CASSPVLTGGTDTQYF. Incomplete CDR3 DNA: TGTGCCAGTAGCCCGGTCCTTACCGGCGGAACAGATACG. Looking up the rest from reference TRBV19 and TRBJ2-3 gives the full variable domain: DGGITQSPKYLFRKEGQNVTLSCEQNLNHDAMYWYRQDPGQGLRLIYYSQIVNDFQKGDIAEGYSVSREKKESFPLTVTSAQKNPTAFYLCASSPVLTGGTDTQYFGPGTRLTVL.

To note about this clone: The CDR3 end falls 3 residues outside the read, so it is completed with the germline J gene. The rearrangement joins TRBV5-1 to TRBJ2-4; TRBD1 might be the D (5 bases). Trimming shortened V by 5 bases and J by 0 bases, and 9 bases separated the two germline ends. This CDR3 spans 14 amino acids. The germline V gene encodes CDR1 SGHRS and CDR2 YFSETQ. The CDR3 sequence is CASRDTQAKNIQYF. The DNA read from the CDR3 is TGCGCCAGCAGGGACACCCAAGCCAAAAACATT.

On this clone itself: The observed sequence ends 3 residues before the CDR3 terminus, with the missing tail filled in from the germline J gene. The genes are TRBV5-4 and TRBJ1-1, with D unresolved. V lost 0 bases and J lost 1, with 7 bases in between. This CDR3 comprises 14 residues. The germline CDR1 and CDR2 sequences are SGHNT and YYREEE (reference sequence). The sequenced CDR3 bases are TGTGCCAGCAGCTTGGATAGCGGGAACACTGAA. Residues: CASSLDSGNTE. The whole CDR3 region reads CASSLDSGNTEAFF.

About this clone: The read halts 3 residues ahead of the CDR3 end, with the missing end drawn from the germline J gene. V is TRBV19 and J is TRBJ1-1; D is perhaps TRBD1 (5 bases). V was pared by 3 bases and J by 0 bases, with 8 bases between. The CDR3 totals 14 residues. Germline V lookup: CDR1 LNHDA, CDR2 SQIVND (reference sequence). The CDR3 loop is CASSIYRLNTEAFF. CDR3 bases read: TGTGCCAGTAGTATCTACAGGTTGAACACTGAA.

Points on this clone: The read stops 3 residues short of the end of the CDR3; the missing end is completed from the germline J gene. The gene calls are TRBV29-1 and TRBJ1-2; tentative D call: TRBD1 (5 bases). The CDR3 has 15 residues. The V gene's germline CDR1 is SQVTM and CDR2 ANQGSEA. V was clipped by 0 bases and J by 4 bases, with 15 bases between them. This CDR3 is CSVEEFQEGPYGYTF. The sequenced part of the CDR3 DNA is TGCAGCGTTGAAGAGTTTCAGGAGGGGCCCTATGGC.

Points on this clone: The read stops 3 residues short of the end of the CDR3; the missing end is completed from the germline J gene. The chain carries TRBV2 and TRBJ1-4; D remains unclear. The V and J ends lost 6 bases and 4 bases respectively, with 6 bases between them. Looked up from germline, CDR1 is SNHLY and CDR2 is FYNNEI. The CDR3 sequence is 12 residues long. CDR3 DNA (partial): TGTGCCAGCAGATCTAGTAATGAAAAA. Residues: CASRSSNEK. The entire CDR3 sequence reads CASRSSNEKLFF.

To note about this clone: The missing CDR3 end, 3 residues past where the read stops, is filled in from the germline J gene. This rearrangement joins TRBV6-2 or TRBV6-3 to TRBJ2-5, with 7 positions matching TRBD2. Looked up from germline, CDR1 is MNHEY and CDR2 is SVGEGT. V shed 7 bases and J 4 bases; nucleotides not matched to a gene: 9. This CDR3 is built from 14 residues. The CDR3 DNA, read in part, is TGTGCCAGCAAGTATAGCGGGCCAGCAGAGACC. Encoded protein: CASKYSGPAET. The CDR3, in full, reads CASKYSGPAETQYF.

Concerning this clone itself: Read data end 3 residues before the CDR3 end; the end is taken from the germline J gene. The chain is built from TRBV5-1 and TRBJ1-5; perhaps TRBD1 as D (5 bases). V was pared by 3 bases and J by 4 bases, with 11 bases between. The CDR3 covers 14 residues. Germline-derived CDR1 and CDR2 are SGHRS and YFSETQ. The covered CDR3 bases are TGCGCCAGCAGCTGGGGGGACGGGAATCAGCCC. This encodes CASSWGDGNQP. From start to end, the CDR3 is CASSWGDGNQPQHF.

On this clone itself: The read terminates 3 residues ahead of where the CDR3 ends, so the germline J gene completes it. V and J are TRBV24-1 and TRBJ2-3; 8 nucleotides align to TRBD2. Germline assignment: CDR1 KGHDR and CDR2 SFDVKD. Trimming at V came to 9 bases and at J to 1 base, leaving 23 bases not matched to a gene. The CDR3 loop spans 20 amino acids. The chain's CDR3 is CATPQDPGEAGVGGTDTQYF. CDR3 bases read: TGTGCCACCCCACAGGACCCCGGGGAAGCGGGAGTCGGTGGCACAGATACG.

Of note for this clone: The read stops 3 residues short of the end of the CDR3; the missing end is completed from the germline J gene. V gene TRBV20-1 combines with J gene TRBJ1-5; the match to TRBD1 covers 11 bases. Per the germline V gene, CDR1 is DFQATT and CDR2 is SNEGSKA (reference sequence). The CDR3 has 17 residues. With 3 bases clipped from V and 8 bases from J, the junction kept 15 bases outside the gene matches. The sequenced CDR3 bases are TGCAGTGCTAGCGCGGACAGGGGGCAACGCGTATATAAGCCC. Residues: CSASADRGQRVYKP. The whole CDR3 reads CSASADRGQRVYKPQHF.

Notes on this clone: The read terminates 3 residues ahead of where the CDR3 ends, so the germline J gene completes it. This chain joins TRBV7-2 and TRBJ2-5; 10 nucleotides match TRBD1. The CDR3 is 14 amino acids. Looked up from germline, CDR1 is SGHTA and CDR2 is FQGNSA. The V and J ends lost 5 bases and 2 bases, in that order; junction bases with no gene match: 2. CDR3 loop: CASSDRGRQETQYF. The CDR3 bases that were read are TGTGCCAGCAGCGACAGGGGGCGTCAAGAGACC.

About this clone: Read data end 3 residues before the CDR3 end; the end is taken from the germline J gene. The gene calls are TRBV5-1 and TRBJ1-2; 8 nucleotides match TRBD1. Germline CDR1 reads SGHRS; CDR2 reads YFSETQ. The CDR3 is made up of 15 amino acids. With V trimmed by 3 bases and J by 5 bases, 9 bases remained unmatched. The CDR3 reads CASSWAQGAPYGYTF. CDR3 DNA, as far as it was read: TGCGCCAGCAGCTGGGCGCAGGGGGCGCCATATGGC.

As concerns this clone: The CDR3 end falls 3 residues outside the read, so it is completed with the germline J gene. This rearrangement joins TRBV5-5 to TRBJ1-4, with 8 nucleotides matching TRBD1. This CDR3 contains 15 residues. V was pared by 0 bases and J by 7 bases, with 5 bases of the junction left unmatched. From germline, CDR1 is SGHKS and CDR2 YYEKEE (reference sequence). The CDR3 here is CASSLAGTGGEKLFF. The sequenced CDR3 bases are TGTGCCAGCAGCTTGGCGGGGACAGGAGGTGAAAAA.

For this clone: Coverage ceases 3 residues before the CDR3 finishes, and the germline J gene fills in the end. V is TRBV7-2 and J is TRBJ1-4; perhaps TRBD1 as D (5 bases). The ends were cut back, 3 bases at V and 6 bases at J, with 8 bases in the middle. The CDR3 has 13 residues. The germline V gene has CDR1 SGHTA and CDR2 FQGNSA. The CDR3 spells CASSLRGDEKLFF. The CDR3 DNA, read in part, is TGTGCCAGCAGCTTGAGAGGGGATGAAAAA.

A remark on this clone: The read finishes 3 residues shy of the CDR3 end, and the germline J gene is used to complete it. V and J are TRBV5-6 and TRBJ1-2; no definite D call. The germline V gene encodes CDR1 SGHDT and CDR2 YYEEEE. The CDR3 has 12 amino acids. The CDR3 sequence is CASSRLRAGYTF. The sequenced part of the CDR3 DNA is TGTGCCAGCAGCCGATTGAGGGCGGGC.

On this clone itself: The DNA ends 3 residues before the CDR3 does, and the rest of the CDR3 is filled in from the germline J gene. The V and J genes are TRBV18 and TRBJ2-1; tentatively, D is TRBD2 (5 bases). CDR1 is KGHSH and CDR2 is LQKENI in the germline V gene. Trimming took off 2 bases at V and 8 bases at J, with 16 bases between the two ends. The CDR3 length is 15 residues. The CDR3: CASSPSTLGRDEQFF. CDR3 DNA (partial): TGTGCCAGCTCACCATCGACCCTTGGGCGGGATGAG.

Comment on this clone: The observed sequence ends 3 residues before the CDR3 terminus, with the missing tail filled in from the germline J gene. The gene calls are TRBV6-2 or TRBV6-3 and TRBJ1-6; D possibly corresponds to TRBD1 (6 bases). Trimming removed 5 bases from V and 8 bases from J, with 22 bases in between. The CDR3 length is 17 residues. CDR1 and CDR2 (germline): MNHEY, SVGEGT. The sequenced part of the CDR3 DNA is TGTGCCAGCAGTCCTCAGCGACGCAGGGGAGGCCATTCACCC. It is translated as CASSPQRRRGGHSP. The CDR3 in full is CASSPQRRRGGHSPLHF.